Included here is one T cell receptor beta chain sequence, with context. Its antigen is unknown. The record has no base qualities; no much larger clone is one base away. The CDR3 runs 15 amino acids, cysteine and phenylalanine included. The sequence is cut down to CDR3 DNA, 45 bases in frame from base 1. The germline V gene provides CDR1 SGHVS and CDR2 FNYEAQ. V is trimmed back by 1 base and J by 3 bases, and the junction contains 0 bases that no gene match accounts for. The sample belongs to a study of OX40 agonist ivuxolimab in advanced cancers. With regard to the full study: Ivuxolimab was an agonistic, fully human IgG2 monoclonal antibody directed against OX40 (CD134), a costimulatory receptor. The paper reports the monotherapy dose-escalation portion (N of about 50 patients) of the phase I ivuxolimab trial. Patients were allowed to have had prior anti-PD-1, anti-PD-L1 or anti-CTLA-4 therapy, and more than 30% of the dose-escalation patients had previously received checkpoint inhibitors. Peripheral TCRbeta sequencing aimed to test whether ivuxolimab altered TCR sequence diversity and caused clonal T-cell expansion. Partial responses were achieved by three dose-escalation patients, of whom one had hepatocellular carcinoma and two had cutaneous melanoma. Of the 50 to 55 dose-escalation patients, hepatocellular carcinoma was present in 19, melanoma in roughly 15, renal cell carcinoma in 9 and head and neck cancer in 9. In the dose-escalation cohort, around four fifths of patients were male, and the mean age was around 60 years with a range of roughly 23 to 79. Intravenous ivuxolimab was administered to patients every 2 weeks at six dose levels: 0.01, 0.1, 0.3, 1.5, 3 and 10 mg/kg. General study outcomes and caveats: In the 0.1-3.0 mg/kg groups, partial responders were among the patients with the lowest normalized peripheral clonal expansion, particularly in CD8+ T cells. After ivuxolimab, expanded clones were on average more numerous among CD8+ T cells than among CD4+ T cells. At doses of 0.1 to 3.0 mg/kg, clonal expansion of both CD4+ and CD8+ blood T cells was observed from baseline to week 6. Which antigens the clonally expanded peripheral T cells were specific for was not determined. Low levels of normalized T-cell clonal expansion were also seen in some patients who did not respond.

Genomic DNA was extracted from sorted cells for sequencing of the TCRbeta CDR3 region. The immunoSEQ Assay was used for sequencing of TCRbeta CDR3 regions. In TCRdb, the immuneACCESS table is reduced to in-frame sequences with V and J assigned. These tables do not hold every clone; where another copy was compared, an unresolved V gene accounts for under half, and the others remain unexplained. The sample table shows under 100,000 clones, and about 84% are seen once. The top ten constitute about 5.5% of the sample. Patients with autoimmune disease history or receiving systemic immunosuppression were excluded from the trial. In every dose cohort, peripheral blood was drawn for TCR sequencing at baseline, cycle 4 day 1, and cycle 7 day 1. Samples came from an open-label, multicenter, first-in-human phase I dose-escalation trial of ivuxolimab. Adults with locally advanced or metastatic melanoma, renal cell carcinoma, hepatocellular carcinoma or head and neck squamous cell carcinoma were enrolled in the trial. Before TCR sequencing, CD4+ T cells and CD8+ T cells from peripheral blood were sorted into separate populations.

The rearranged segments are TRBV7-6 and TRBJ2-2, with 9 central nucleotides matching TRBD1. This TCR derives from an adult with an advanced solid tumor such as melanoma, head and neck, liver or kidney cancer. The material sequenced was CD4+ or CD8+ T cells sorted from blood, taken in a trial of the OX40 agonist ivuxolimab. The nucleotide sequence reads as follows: TGTGCCAGCAGCTTAGGACAGGGGGACACCGGGGAGCTGTTTTTT. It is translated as CASSLGQGDTGELFF.